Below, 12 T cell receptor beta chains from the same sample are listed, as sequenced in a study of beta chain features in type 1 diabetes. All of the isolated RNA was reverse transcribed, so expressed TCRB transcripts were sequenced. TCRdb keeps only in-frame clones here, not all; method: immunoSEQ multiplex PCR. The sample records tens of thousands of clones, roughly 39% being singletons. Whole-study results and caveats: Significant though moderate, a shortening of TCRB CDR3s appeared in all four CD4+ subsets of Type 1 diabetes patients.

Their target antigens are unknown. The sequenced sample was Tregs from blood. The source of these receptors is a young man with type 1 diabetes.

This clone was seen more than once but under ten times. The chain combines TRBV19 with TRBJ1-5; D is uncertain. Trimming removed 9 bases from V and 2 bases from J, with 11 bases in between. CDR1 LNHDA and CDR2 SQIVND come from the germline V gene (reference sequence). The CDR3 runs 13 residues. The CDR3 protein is CARFGEGNQPQHF. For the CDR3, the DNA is TGTGCCAGATTCGGGGAGGGCAATCAGCCCCAGCATTTT.

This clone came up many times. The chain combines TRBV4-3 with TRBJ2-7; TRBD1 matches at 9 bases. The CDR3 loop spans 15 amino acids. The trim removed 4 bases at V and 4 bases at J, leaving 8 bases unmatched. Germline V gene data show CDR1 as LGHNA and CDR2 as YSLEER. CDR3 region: CASSPLDRGGYEQYF. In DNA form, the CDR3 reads TGCGCCAGCAGCCCCCTAGACAGGGGGGGATACGAGCAGTACTTC.

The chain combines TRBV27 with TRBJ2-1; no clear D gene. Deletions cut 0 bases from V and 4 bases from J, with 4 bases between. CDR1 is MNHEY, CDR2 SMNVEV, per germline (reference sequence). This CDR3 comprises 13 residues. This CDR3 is CASSLSRYNEQFF. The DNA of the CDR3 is TGTGCCAGCAGTTTATCACGGTACAATGAGCAGTTCTTC.

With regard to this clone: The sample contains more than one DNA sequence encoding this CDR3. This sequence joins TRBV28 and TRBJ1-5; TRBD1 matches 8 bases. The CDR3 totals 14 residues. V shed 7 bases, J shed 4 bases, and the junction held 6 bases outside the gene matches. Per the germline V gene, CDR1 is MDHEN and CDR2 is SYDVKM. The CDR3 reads CASTPGQGNQPQHF. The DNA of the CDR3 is TGTGCCAGCACACCCGGACAGGGTAATCAGCCCCAGCATTTT.

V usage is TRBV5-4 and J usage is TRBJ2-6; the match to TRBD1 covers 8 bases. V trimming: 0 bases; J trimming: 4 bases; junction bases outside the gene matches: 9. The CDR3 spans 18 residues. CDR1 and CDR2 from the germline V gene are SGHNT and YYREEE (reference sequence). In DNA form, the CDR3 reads TGTGCCAGCAGCTTGGTCGGACAGGGCTCAGCAGGGGCCAACGTCCTGACTTTC. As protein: CASSLVGQGSAGANVLTF.

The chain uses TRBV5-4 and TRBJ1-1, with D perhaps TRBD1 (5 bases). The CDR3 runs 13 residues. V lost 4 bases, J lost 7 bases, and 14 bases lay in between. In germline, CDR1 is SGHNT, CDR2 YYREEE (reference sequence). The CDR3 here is CASSPTDRGEAFF. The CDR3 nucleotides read TGTGCCAGCAGCCCTACCGACAGAGGTGAAGCTTTCTTT.

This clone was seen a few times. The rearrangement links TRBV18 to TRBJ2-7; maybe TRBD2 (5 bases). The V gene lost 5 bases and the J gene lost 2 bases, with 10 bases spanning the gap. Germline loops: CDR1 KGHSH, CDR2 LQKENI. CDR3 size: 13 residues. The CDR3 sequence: CASSIAGTYEQYF. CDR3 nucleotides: TGTGCCAGCTCAATTGCGGGCACCTACGAGCAGTACTTC.

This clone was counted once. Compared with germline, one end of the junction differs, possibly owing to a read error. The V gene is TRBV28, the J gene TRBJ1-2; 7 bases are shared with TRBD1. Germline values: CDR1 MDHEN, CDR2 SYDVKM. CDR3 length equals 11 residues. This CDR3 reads CASSRKGQSSF. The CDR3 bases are TGTGCCAGCAGCCGAAAGGGACAGTCGAGTTTC.

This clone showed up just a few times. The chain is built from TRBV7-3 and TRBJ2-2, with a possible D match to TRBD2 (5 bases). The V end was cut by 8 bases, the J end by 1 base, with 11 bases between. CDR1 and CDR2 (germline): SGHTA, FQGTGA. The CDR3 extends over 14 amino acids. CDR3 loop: CASATGLNTGELFF. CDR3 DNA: TGTGCCAGCGCAACGGGATTGAACACCGGGGAGCTGTTTTTT.

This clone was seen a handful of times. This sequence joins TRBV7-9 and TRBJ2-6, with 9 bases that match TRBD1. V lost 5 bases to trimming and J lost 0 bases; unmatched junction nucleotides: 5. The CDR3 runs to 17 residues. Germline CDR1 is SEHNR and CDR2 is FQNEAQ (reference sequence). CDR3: CASSPGTGRSGANVLTF. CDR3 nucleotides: TGTGCCAGCAGCCCTGGGACAGGGCGCTCTGGGGCCAACGTCCTGACTTTC.

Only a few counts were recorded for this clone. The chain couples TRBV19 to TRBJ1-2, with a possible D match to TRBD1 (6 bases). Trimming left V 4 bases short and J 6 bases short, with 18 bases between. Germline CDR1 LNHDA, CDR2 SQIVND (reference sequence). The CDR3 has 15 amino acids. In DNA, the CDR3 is TGTGCCAGTAGTACTGGGGACACTGCCTCGGATGGCTACACCTTC. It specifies CASSTGDTASDGYTF. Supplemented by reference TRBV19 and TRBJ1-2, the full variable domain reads DGGITQSPKYLFRKEGQNVTLSCEQNLNHDAMYWYRQDPGQGLRLIYYSQIVNDFQKGDIAEGYSVSREKKESFPLTVTSAQKNPTAFYLCASSTGDTASDGYTFGSGTRLTVV.

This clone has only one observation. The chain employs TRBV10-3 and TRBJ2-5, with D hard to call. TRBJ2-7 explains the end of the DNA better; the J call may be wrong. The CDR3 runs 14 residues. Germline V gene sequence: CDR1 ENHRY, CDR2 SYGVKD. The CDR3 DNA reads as TGTGCCATCAGTGAGTCGAAACCGAGCTACGAGCAGTACTTC. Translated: CAISESKPSYEQYF.